This T cell receptor (beta chain) was sequenced during a study of T cell repertoires in cytomegalovirus infection. Study as a whole: CMV infection and matching HLA type were both indicated by public TCR beta signatures. Study-level findings and limits: The study identified carriers of CMV plus the relevant HLA from cumulative public TCR beta family frequency.

One entry per CDR3 protein results from TCRdb running MiXCR on the reads. The sample contains approximately 340,000 distinct CDR3 sequences, about 27% of which appear only once. Trimming left V 3 bases short and J 3 bases short, with 20 bases between. Germline V CDR1 and CDR2: KGHSH, LQKENI. This CDR3 has 17 residues. This clonotype was recorded only once. Its specificity is unknown. This specimen was cultured PBMCs, taken from culture after CMV antigen stimulation. The chain joins TRBV18 to TRBJ1-1; possible D gene TRBD1, 6 bases. The TCR originated in a human donor in good health (CMV status not recorded). Some clones in this sample may be carry-over from other donors' samples. The CDR3: CASSPGPGTQLYTEAFF. Here the CDR3 DNA reads TGTGCCAGCTCACCTGGCCCCGGGACACAGCTATACACTGAAGCTTTCTTT.